Included here is one T cell receptor (beta chain) sequence, with context. As yet, its antigen is unknown. The data were obtained in a study of vaccination and CD4 T cells after COVID-19. Unmatched junction bases numbered 6, after V lost 4 bases and J lost 7 bases. The CDR3 is made up of 14 amino acids. Per germline, CDR1 SEHNR and CDR2 FQNEAQ (reference sequence). Treatment reported: approximately 11-day PBMC culture with coronavirus spike peptide pools or control peptides (ViraFEST assay). An Oncomine TCR Beta short-read assay was used to sequence the DNA from cultured CD4+ T cells. The genomic DNA was obtained from cultured CD4+ T cells by extraction with the QIAamp micro DNA kit. MiXCR, run by TCRdb on the PCR reads, gives a single entry per CDR3 protein. The repertoire holds roughly 15,000 distinct CDR3 sequences, with 65% to 85% as singletons.

The source is a human donor who received a COVID-19 vaccine. The sequenced sample was CD4+ T cells from blood, cultured in vitro, obtained after SARS-CoV-2 vaccination. This chain connects TRBV7-9 to TRBJ1-5; TRBD1 matches 8 bases. CDR3 loop: CASSYDRGGQPQHF. The CDR3 nucleotides are TGTGCCAGCAGCTACGACAGGGGAGGCCAGCCCCAGCATTTT.